This T cell receptor beta chain was identified during a study of metastatic and nonmetastatic thyroid tumors. As for the study in general: For malignant and benign thyroid patients, tumor or nodule tissue and blood were the sources whose repertoires were compared. Study outcomes and limitations: When malignant thyroid tumors were compared with benign nodules, TCR beta diversity was reportedly significantly higher in the malignant tumors. This held in both blood and tumor samples.

With MiXCR, TCRdb reprocessed the PCR reads. The sample has 7,000 to 8,500 clones, less than 35% seen once. All patients reached thyroid surgery having received no treatment beforehand. Worth noting for this clone: Its target is unknown.

This CDR3 region has 15 residues. V shed 3 bases and J shed 2 bases, with 11 bases lying between them. CDR1 and CDR2 (germline): SGHVS, FQNEAQ. This TCR came from a female donor with papillary thyroid cancer or a benign thyroid nodule (not recorded which). Some clones in this sample may be carry-over from other donors' samples. The rearrangement uses TRBV7-8 and TRBJ1-5; D uncertain. Sequences were obtained from tumor tissue. The DNA of the CDR3 is TGTGCCAGCAGCTTGTGGGGTTTCGGCAATCAGCCCCAGCATTTT. This gives the protein CASSLWGFGNQPQHF.